These 20 T cell receptor beta chains originate from one sample sequenced in a study of identical twins. Each CDR3 protein gets one entry after TCRdb re-called the 5' RACE reads with MiXCR. The sample lists about 550,000 distinct CDR3 sequences; 20% to 25% were seen once. This sample also belongs to another study, concerning yellow fever vaccine responses in identical twins.

Material for sequencing was CD4+ T cells sorted from blood. The receptors here all came from a woman aged 18-29 years in good health.

The chain carries TRBV5-1 and TRBJ2-7; a possible D gene is TRBD2 (6 bases). The CDR3 is 14 residues long. Per germline, CDR1 SGHRS and CDR2 YFSETQ. Trimming shortened V by 4 bases and J by 1 base, and 12 bases separated the two germline ends. CDR3: CASSKPSVSYEQYF. Written as DNA, the CDR3 is TGCGCCAGCAGCAAACCTAGCGTTTCCTACGAGCAGTACTTC.

The rearrangement uses TRBV6-5 and TRBJ2-5; the D gene is possibly TRBD2 (6 bases). This CDR3 has 15 residues. Trimming stripped 2 bases from V and 2 bases from J, with 12 bases between. Germline V gene lookup returns CDR1 MNHEY and CDR2 SVGAGI. This CDR3 reads CASSYGGQGQETQYF. The CDR3 DNA sequence: TGTGCCAGCAGTTACGGAGGGCAGGGACAAGAGACCCAGTACTTC.

This clonotype has just a few counts. The rearrangement uses TRBV6-4 and TRBJ2-2, with D possibly being TRBD1 (6 bases). This CDR3 contains 15 residues. Germline V gene sequence: CDR1 MRHNA, CDR2 SNTAGT. V was trimmed by 6 bases and J by 3 bases, leaving 14 bases between them. The CDR3 sequence: CASRVTGWDTGELFF. CDR3 in DNA: TGTGCCAGCAGAGTCACAGGGTGGGACACCGGGGAGCTGTTTTTT.

V usage is TRBV11-2 and J usage is TRBJ1-6; D is perhaps TRBD1 (6 bases). Trimming cost V 2 bases and J 6 bases, with 11 bases left between them. CDR3 length equals 15 residues. CDR1 and CDR2 from the germline V gene are SGHAT and FQNNGV. CDR3 protein: CASSLNSQGNSPLHF. The CDR3 DNA reads as TGTGCCAGCAGCTTAAACTCACAGGGTAATTCACCCCTCCACTTT.

V gene TRBV12-3 or TRBV12-4 combines with J gene TRBJ2-2; weak D call: TRBD1 (6 bases). V gave up 6 bases and J gave up 7 bases, with 18 bases separating them. The CDR3 has 15 residues. The CDR3 here is CASRNRAVQSGELFF. CDR3 nucleotide sequence: TGTGCCAGCAGGAACAGGGCTGTTCAGAGCGGGGAGCTGTTTTTT.

The genes are TRBV18 and TRBJ2-2; 8 positions agree with TRBD2. This CDR3 has 15 amino acids. V was clipped by 5 bases and J by 4 bases; unmatched bases: 6. Germline lookup yields CDR1 KGHSH and CDR2 LQKENI. The CDR3 nucleotides read TGTGCCAGCTCATCCGGACTAGCCCTCACCGGGGAGCTGTTTTTT. Amino acids: CASSSGLALTGELFF.

V gene TRBV5-1 combines with J gene TRBJ2-2, with D unresolved. CDR3 length: 16 residues. Germline assignment: CDR1 SGHRS and CDR2 YFSETQ. Trimming pared 1 base from V and 0 bases from J, leaving 10 bases between. In nucleotides, the CDR3 is TGCGCCAGCAGCTTGTCCGCGTTAGCGAACACCGGGGAGCTGTTTTTT. Protein sequence: CASSLSALANTGELFF.

The V gene is TRBV6-6, the J gene TRBJ1-2, with D perhaps matching TRBD1 (5 bases). Germline CDR1 is MNHNY and CDR2 is SVGAGI (reference sequence). V gave up 5 bases and J gave up 7 bases, with 14 bases separating them. The CDR3 consists of 13 residues. CDR3 loop: CASSPHEGSGYTF. DNA of the CDR3: TGTGCCAGCAGTCCCCACGAGGGGTCTGGCTACACCTTC.

The CDR3 nucleotides read TGTGCCAGCAGTTTACAGGCCCATGAGCAGTTCTTC. Translation: CASSLQAHEQFF. The chain is built from TRBV12-3 or TRBV12-4 and TRBJ2-1, with no clear D. The V end was cut by 2 bases, the J end by 8 bases, with 7 bases between. This CDR3 comprises 12 residues.

There are a few counts of this clonotype. One junction end disagrees with the germline gene, perhaps due to a read error. The chain combines TRBV11-2 with TRBJ2-2, with D perhaps matching TRBD2 (6 bases). CDR1 and CDR2 from the germline V gene are SGHAT and FQNNGV. The CDR3 is made up of 17 amino acids. CDR3 DNA sequence: TGCGCCAGCAGCCCACGCCCCGGGACTTCGAACACCGGGGAGCTGTTTTTT. It encodes CASSPRPGTSNTGELFF.

This clonotype showed up just a few times. The V gene is TRBV20-1, the J gene TRBJ2-1; D gene ambiguous. V lost 3 bases and J lost 8, with 8 bases in between. CDR1 and CDR2 (germline): DFQATT, SNEGSKA (reference sequence). The CDR3 consists of 11 residues. CDR3 in DNA: TGCAGTGCTAGTTTTGGTTATGAGCAGTTCTTC. As protein: CSASFGYEQFF.

The rearrangement uses TRBV9 and TRBJ2-6; the D is unclear. CDR1 is SGDLS, CDR2 YYNGEE, per germline. This CDR3 spans 16 amino acids. The V end lost 2 bases, the J end lost 0 bases, and 9 bases lay between the germline ends. The CDR3 DNA follows: TGTGCCAGCAGCGTTCCTAGGGCCTCTGGGGCCAACGTCCTGACTTTC. Translation: CASSVPRASGANVLTF.

This clonotype has more than one count but fewer than ten. The rearrangement uses TRBV14 and TRBJ2-5; TRBD2 aligns across 12 bases. The CDR3 spans 13 residues. Germline trimming cut 6 bases from V and 9 bases from J; bases unmatched to any gene: 5. The germline V gene has CDR1 SGHDN and CDR2 FVKESK. In DNA form, the CDR3 reads TGTGCCAGCAGTCGGACTAGCGGGATGTCCCAGTACTTC. Its translation is CASSRTSGMSQYF. The full variable domain, rest sourced from reference TRBV14 and TRBJ2-5, is EAGVTQFPSHSVIEKGQTVTLRCDPISGHDNLYWYRRVMGKEIKFLLHFVKESKQDESGMPNNRFLAERTGGTYSTLKVQPAELEDSGVYFCASSRTSGMSQYFGPGTRLLVL.

With regard to this clonotype: At one end, the junction sequence differs from germline, possibly due to a read error. DNA of the CDR3: TGCGCCAGCAGCCCCGGGGCTGCACAAGAGACCCAGTACTTC. Translating it yields CASSPGAAQETQYF. The V and J genes are TRBV7-9 and TRBJ2-5; D possibly matches TRBD1 or TRBD2 (5 bases each). CDR3 size: 14 residues. Germline values: CDR1 SEHNR, CDR2 FQNEAQ (reference sequence).

This rearrangement joins TRBV11-2 to TRBJ2-7; maybe TRBD1 (6 bases). V lost 2 bases and J 0 bases, leaving 20 bases between the germline ends. The CDR3 loop spans 18 amino acids. Looked up from germline, CDR1 is SGHAT and CDR2 is FQNNGV. CDR3 in amino acids: CASSLTWTATMSSYEQYF. CDR3 in DNA: TGTGCCAGCAGCTTAACCTGGACAGCGACGATGAGCTCCTACGAGCAGTACTTC.

There are many counts of this clonotype. The chain recombines TRBV15 with TRBJ2-2; D gene uncertain. CDR1 is LNHNV, CDR2 YYDKDF, per germline (reference sequence). CDR3 length equals 12 residues. V was trimmed by 1 base and J by 4 bases, leaving 1 base between them. The CDR3 loop reads CATSRATGELFF. CDR3 nucleotides: TGTGCCACCAGCAGAGCCACCGGGGAGCTGTTTTTT. Variable domain in full (rest from reference TRBV15 and TRBJ2-2): DAMVIQNPRYQVTQFGKPVTLSCSQTLNHNVMYWYQQKSSQAPKLLFHYYDKDFNNEADTPDNFQSRRPNTSFCFLDIRSPGLGDTAMYLCATSRATGELFFGEGSRLTVL.

The CDR3: CASSPTRAGEYNEQFF. The DNA for the CDR3 is TGCGCCAGCAGCCCTACTAGGGCGGGGGAGTACAATGAGCAGTTCTTC. The chain is built from TRBV5-1 and TRBJ2-1, with 7 nucleotides matching TRBD2. This CDR3 comprises 16 residues. J was trimmed by 4 bases and V by 4 bases; bases with no gene match: 11. Germline V lookup: CDR1 SGHRS, CDR2 YFSETQ.

The chain recombines TRBV6-1 with TRBJ2-7; D may be TRBD1 (6 bases). Germline CDR1 reads MNHNS; CDR2 reads SASEGT. V lost 6 bases, J lost 2 bases, and 14 bases lay in between. The CDR3 extends over 14 amino acids. The CDR3 protein is CASRRPTGTYEQYF. In DNA, the CDR3 is TGTGCCAGCAGACGACCGACAGGAACCTACGAGCAGTACTTC.

The V and J genes are TRBV27 and TRBJ2-2; D is uncertain. Per the germline V gene, CDR1 is MNHEY and CDR2 is SMNVEV (reference sequence). V was shortened by 5 bases and J by 0 bases, with 10 bases between the two germline ends. The CDR3 is 15 residues long. CDR3 sequence: CASSPKWANTGELFF. CDR3 nucleotides: TGTGCCAGCAGTCCAAAATGGGCGAACACCGGGGAGCTGTTTTTT.

This clonotype has more than one count but fewer than ten. The V and J genes are TRBV12-3 or TRBV12-4 and TRBJ1-6; 7 bases agree with TRBD1. CDR3 size: 15 residues. Losses at the gene ends were 5 bases for V and 10 bases for J; bases not matched to a gene: 11. The CDR3 sequence is CASSLETGVWSPLHF. The CDR3 DNA reads TGTGCCAGCAGTCTGGAAACAGGGGTTTGGTCACCCCTCCACTTT.